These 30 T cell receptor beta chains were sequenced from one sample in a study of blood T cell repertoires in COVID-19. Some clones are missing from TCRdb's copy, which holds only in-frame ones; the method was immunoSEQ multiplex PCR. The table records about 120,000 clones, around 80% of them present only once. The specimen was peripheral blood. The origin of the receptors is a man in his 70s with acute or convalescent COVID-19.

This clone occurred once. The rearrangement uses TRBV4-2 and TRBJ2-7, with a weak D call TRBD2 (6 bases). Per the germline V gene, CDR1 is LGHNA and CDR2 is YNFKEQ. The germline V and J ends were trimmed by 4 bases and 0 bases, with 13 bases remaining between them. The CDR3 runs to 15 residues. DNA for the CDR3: TGTGCCAGCAGCCTCTTAGCGGACCCCTCCTACGAGCAGTACTTC. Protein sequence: CASSLLADPSYEQYF.

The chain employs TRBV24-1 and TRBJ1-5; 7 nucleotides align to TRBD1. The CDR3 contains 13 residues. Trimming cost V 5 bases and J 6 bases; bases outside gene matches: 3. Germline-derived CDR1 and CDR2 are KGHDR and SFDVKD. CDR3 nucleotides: TGTGCCACCAGTGGACAGGGCTTTCAGCCCCAGCATTTT. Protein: CATSGQGFQPQHF.

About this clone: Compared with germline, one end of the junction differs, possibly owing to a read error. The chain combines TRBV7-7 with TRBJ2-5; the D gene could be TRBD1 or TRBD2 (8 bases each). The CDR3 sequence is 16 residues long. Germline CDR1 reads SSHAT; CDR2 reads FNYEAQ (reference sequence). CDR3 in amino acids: CASSGGQAGRKETQYF. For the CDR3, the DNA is TGTGCTAGCAGCGGGGGACAGGCGGGGAGAAAAGAGACCCAGTACTTC.

The CDR3 region has the DNA TGTGCCAGCGCCCTCGGAGGGGATCAGCCCCAGCATTTT. Translated: CASALGGDQPQHF. The genes are TRBV7-9 and TRBJ1-5; perhaps TRBD1 as D (5 bases). V shed 8 bases and J shed 5 bases, with 13 bases lying between them. Germline-derived CDR1 and CDR2 are SEHNR and FQNEAQ (reference sequence). The CDR3 is made up of 13 amino acids.

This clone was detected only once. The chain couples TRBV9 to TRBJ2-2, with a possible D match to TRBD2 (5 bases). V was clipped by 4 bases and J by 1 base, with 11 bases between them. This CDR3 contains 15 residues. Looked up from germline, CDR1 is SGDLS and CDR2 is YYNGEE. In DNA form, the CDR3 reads TGTGCCAGCAGCCCACCCCGGGGGAACACCGGGGAGCTGTTTTTT. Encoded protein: CASSPPRGNTGELFF.

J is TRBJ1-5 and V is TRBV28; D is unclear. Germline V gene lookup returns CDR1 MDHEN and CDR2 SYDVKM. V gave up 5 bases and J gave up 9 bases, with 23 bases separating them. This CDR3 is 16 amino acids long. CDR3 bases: TGTGCCAGCAGTCCTCCCCTCGACAAGGTCCTCGCGCCCCAGCATTTT. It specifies CASSPPLDKVLAPQHF.

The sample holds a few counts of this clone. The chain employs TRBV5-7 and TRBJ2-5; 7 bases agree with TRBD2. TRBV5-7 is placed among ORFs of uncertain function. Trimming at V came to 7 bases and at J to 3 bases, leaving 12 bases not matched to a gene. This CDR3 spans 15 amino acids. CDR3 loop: CASVFLSGKEETQYF. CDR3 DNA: TGTGCCAGCGTCTTCCTAAGCGGGAAGGAAGAGACCCAGTACTTC.

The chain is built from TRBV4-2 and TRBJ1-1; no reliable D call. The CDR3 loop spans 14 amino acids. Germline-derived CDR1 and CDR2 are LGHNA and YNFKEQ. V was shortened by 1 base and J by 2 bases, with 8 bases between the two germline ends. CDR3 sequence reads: CASSQVRDNTEAFF. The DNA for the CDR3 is TGTGCCAGCAGCCAAGTGAGAGATAACACTGAAGCTTTCTTT.

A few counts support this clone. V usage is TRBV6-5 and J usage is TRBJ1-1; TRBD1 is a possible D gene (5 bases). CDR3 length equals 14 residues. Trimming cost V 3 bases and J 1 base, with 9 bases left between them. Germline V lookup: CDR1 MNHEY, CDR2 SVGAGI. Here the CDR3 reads CASSYVGGNTEAFF. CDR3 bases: TGTGCCAGCAGTTATGTGGGGGGGAACACTGAAGCTTTCTTT.

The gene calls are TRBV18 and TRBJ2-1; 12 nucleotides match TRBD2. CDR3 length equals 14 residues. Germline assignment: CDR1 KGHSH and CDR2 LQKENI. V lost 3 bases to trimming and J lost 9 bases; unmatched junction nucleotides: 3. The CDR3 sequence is CASSPRGLAGEQFF. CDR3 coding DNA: TGTGCCAGCTCACCTCGGGGACTAGCGGGTGAGCAGTTCTTC.

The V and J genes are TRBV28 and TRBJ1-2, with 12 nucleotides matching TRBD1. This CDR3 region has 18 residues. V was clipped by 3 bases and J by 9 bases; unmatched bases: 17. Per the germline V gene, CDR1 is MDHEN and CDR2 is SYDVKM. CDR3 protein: CASSFGVSGDRGPGSYTF. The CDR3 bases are TGTGCCAGCAGTTTCGGCGTAAGCGGGGACAGGGGGCCCGGGAGCTACACCTTC.

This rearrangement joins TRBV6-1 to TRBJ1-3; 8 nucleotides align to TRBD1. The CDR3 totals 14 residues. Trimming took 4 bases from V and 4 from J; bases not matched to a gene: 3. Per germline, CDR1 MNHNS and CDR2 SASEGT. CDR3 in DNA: TGTGCCAGCAGTGGACAGGGGCTAGGAAACACCATATATTTT. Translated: CASSGQGLGNTIYF.

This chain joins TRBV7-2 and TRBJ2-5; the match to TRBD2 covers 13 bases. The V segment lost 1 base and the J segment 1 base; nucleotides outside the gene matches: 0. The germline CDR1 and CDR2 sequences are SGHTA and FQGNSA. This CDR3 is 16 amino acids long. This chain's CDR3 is CASSLGTSGGQETQYF. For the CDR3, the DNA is TGTGCCAGCAGCTTAGGGACTAGCGGGGGCCAAGAGACCCAGTACTTC.

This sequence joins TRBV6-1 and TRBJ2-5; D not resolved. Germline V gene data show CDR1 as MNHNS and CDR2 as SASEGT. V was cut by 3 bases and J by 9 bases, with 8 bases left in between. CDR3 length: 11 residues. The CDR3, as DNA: TGTGCCAGCAGTGACCTACAGCCCCAGTACTTC. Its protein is CASSDLQPQYF.

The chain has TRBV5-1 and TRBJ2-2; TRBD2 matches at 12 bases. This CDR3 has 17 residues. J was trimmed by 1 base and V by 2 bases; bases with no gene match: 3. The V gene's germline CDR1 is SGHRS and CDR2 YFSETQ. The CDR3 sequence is CASSFSSGGVNTGELFF. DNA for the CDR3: TGCGCCAGCAGCTTCTCTAGCGGGGGGGTGAACACCGGGGAGCTGTTTTTT.

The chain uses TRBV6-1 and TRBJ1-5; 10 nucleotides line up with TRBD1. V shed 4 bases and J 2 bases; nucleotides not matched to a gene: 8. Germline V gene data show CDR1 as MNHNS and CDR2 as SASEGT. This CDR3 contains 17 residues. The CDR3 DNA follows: TGTGCCAGCAGTGCGGGACAGGGGTCGTTTGGCAATCAGCCCCAGCATTTT. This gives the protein CASSAGQGSFGNQPQHF.

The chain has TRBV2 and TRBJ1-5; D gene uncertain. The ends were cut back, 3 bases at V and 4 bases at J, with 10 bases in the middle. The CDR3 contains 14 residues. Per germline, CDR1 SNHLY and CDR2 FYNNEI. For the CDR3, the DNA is TGTGCCAGCAGTGACGAGGTGCGAAATCAGCCCCAGCATTTT. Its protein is CASSDEVRNQPQHF.

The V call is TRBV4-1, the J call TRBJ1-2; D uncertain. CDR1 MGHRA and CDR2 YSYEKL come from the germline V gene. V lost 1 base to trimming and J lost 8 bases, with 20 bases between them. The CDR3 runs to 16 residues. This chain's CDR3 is CASSQGPGRRVDGYTF. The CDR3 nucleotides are TGCGCCAGCAGCCAAGGTCCCGGACGGCGGGTGGACGGCTACACCTTC.

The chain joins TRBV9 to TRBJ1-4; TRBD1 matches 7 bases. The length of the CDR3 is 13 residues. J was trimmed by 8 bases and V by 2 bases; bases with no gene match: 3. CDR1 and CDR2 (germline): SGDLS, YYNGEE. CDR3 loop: CASSVDRDEKLFF. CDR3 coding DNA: TGTGCCAGCAGCGTTGACAGGGACGAAAAACTGTTTTTT. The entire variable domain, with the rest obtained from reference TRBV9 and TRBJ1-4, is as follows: DSGVTQTPKHLITATGQRVTLRCSPRSGDLSVYWYQQSLDQGLQFLIQYYNGEERAKGNILERFSAQQFPDLHSELNLSSLELGDSALYFCASSVDRDEKLFFGSGTQLSVL.

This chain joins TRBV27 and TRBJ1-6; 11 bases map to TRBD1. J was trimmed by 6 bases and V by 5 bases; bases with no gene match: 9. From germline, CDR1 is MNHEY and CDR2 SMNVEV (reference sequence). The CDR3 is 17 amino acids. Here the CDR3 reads CASSPQRTGGLNSPLHF. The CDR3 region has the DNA TGTGCCAGCAGTCCCCAAAGGACAGGGGGCCTTAATTCACCCCTCCACTTT.

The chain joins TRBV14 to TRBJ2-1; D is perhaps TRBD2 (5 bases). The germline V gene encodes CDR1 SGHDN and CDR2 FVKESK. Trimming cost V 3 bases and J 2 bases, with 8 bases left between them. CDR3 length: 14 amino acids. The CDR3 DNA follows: TGTGCCAGCAGCCAGCTCGGGGCCTACAATGAGCAGTTCTTC. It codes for CASSQLGAYNEQFF. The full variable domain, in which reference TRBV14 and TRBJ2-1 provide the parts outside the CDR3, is EAGVTQFPSHSVIEKGQTVTLRCDPISGHDNLYWYRRVMGKEIKFLLHFVKESKQDESGMPNNRFLAERTGGTYSTLKVQPAELEDSGVYFCASSQLGAYNEQFFGPGTRLTVL.

The CDR3 spells CASQGLAGYTGELFF. The CDR3 coding sequence is TGTGCCAGCCAGGGACTAGCGGGGTACACCGGGGAGCTGTTTTTT. This chain uses TRBV7-8 with TRBJ2-2; 13 nucleotides align to TRBD2. In germline, CDR1 is SGHVS, CDR2 FQNEAQ. The CDR3 is made up of 15 amino acids. V was pared by 8 bases and J by 3 bases, with 3 bases of the junction left unmatched. Together with reference TRBV7-8 and TRBJ2-2, the CDR3 gives the full variable domain: GAGVSQSPRYKVAKRGQDVALRCDPISGHVSLFWYQQALGQGPEFLTYFQNEAQLDKSGLPSDRFFAERPEGSVSTLKIQRTQQEDSAVYLCASQGLAGYTGELFFGEGSRLTVL.

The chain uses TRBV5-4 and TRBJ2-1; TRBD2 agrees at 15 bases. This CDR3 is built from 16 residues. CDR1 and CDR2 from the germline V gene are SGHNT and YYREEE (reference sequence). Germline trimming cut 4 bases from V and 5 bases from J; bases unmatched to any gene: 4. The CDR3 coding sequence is TGTGCCAGCAGCATAGGACTAGCGGGGGGGAACAATGAGCAGTTCTTC. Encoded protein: CASSIGLAGGNNEQFF.

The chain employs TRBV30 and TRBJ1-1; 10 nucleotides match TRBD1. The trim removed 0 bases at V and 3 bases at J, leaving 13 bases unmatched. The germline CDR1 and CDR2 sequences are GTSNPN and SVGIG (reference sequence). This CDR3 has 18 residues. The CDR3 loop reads CAWSVRPTGGGLDTEAFF. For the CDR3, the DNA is TGTGCCTGGAGTGTAAGGCCGACAGGGGGCGGGTTGGACACTGAAGCTTTCTTT. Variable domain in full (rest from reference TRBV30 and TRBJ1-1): SQTIHQWPATLVQPVGSPLSLECTVEGTSNPNLYWYRQAAGRGLQLLFYSVGIGQISSEVPQNLSASRPQDRQFILSSKKLLLSDSGFYLCAWSVRPTGGGLDTEAFFGQGTRLTVV.

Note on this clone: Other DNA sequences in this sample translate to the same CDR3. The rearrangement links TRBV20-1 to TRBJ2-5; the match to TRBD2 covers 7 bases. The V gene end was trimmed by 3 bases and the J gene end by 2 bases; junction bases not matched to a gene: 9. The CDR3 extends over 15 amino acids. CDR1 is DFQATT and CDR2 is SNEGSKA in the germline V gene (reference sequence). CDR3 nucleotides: TGCAGTGCTAGTCTATCGGGAGGACTACAAGAGACCCAGTACTTC. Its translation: CSASLSGGLQETQYF.

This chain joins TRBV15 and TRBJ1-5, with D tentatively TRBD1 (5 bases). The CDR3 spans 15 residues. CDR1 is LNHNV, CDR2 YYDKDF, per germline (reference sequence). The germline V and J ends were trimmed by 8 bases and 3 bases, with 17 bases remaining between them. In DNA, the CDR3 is TGTGCCACCCGGGGGGACCTAGGGGACAATCAGCCCCAGCATTTT. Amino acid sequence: CATRGDLGDNQPQHF.

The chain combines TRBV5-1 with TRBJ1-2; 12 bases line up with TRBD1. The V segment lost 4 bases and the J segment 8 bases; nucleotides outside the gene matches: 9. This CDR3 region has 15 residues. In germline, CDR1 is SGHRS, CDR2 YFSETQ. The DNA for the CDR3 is TGCGCCAGCAGCCGCGAAGTAGGGACAGGGGGCGGCTACACCTTC. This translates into CASSREVGTGGGYTF. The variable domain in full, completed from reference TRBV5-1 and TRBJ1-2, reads KAGVTQTPRYLIKTRGQQVTLSCSPISGHRSVSWYQQTPGQGLQFLFEYFSETQRNKGNFPGRFSGRQFSNSRSEMNVSTLELGDSALYLCASSREVGTGGGYTFGSGTRLTVV.

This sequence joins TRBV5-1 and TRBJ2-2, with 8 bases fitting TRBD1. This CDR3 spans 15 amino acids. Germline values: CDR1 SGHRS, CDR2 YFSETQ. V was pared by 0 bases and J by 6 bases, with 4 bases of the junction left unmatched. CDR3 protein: CASSLDQGAAGELFF. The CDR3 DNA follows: TGCGCCAGCAGCTTGGATCAGGGGGCGGCCGGGGAGCTGTTTTTT.

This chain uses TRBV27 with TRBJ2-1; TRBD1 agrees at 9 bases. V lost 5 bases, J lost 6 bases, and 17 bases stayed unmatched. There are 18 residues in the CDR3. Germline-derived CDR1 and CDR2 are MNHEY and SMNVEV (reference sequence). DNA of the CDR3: TGTGCCAGCAGTCCCTTTATCACGACAGGGGGAACTTCCAATGAGCAGTTCTTC. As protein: CASSPFITTGGTSNEQFF.

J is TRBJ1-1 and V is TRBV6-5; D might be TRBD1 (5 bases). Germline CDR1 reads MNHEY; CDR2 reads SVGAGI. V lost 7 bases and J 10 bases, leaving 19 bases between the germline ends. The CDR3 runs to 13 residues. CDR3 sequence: CASIPGGAGTAFF. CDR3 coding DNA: TGTGCCAGCATCCCAGGAGGGGCAGGAACAGCTTTCTTT.